A single sample gave rise to the 31 T cell receptor beta chains below, sequenced in a study of OX40 agonist ivuxolimab in advanced cancers. The data were produced by immunoSEQ multiplex PCR, yet TCRdb's version contains in-frame clones alone and is incomplete. Among tens of thousands of clones listed, 80% to 95% were seen once. The specimen comprised CD4+ or CD8+ T cells sorted from blood, sampled in a trial of the OX40 agonist ivuxolimab. The receptors were sampled from an adult with an advanced solid tumor such as melanoma, head and neck, liver or kidney cancer.

The chain recombines TRBV7-9 with TRBJ1-1, with D tentatively TRBD1 (5 bases). Trimming stripped 1 base from V and 5 bases from J, with 11 bases between. Germline V gene data show CDR1 as SEHNR and CDR2 as FQNEAQ (reference sequence). The CDR3 runs to 14 residues. This CDR3 is CASSLVSGVTEAFF. CDR3 coding DNA: TGTGCCAGCAGCTTAGTGTCGGGGGTTACTGAAGCTTTCTTT.

The chain couples TRBV10-3 to TRBJ2-7; tentatively, D is TRBD2 (5 bases). Trimming stripped 3 bases from V and 0 bases from J, with 24 bases between. There are 19 residues in the CDR3. Germline loops: CDR1 ENHRY, CDR2 SYGVKD. DNA of the CDR3: TGTGCCATCAGTGAAGGGCCTCCTCTAGCCCATCTGAGCTCCTACGAGCAGTACTTC. Protein product: CAISEGPPLAHLSSYEQYF.

This rearrangement joins TRBV28 to TRBJ2-3, with no clear D. V dropped 6 bases and J dropped 3 bases, with 13 bases sitting between them. The germline V gene encodes CDR1 MDHEN and CDR2 SYDVKM. This CDR3 contains 14 residues. CDR3 region: CASSPAQLTDTQYF. The CDR3 DNA is TGTGCCAGCAGCCCCGCCCAGCTTACAGATACGCAGTATTTT.

V and J are TRBV9 and TRBJ2-5; a possible D gene is TRBD1 (6 bases). The DNA end is a closer match to TRBJ2-7, so the J assignment may be wrong. This CDR3 has 13 residues. Germline V gene sequence: CDR1 SGDLS, CDR2 YYNGEE. The CDR3 DNA reads TGTGCCAGCAGCGTGGAAGGGGGTAACGAGCAGTACTTC. Its translation is CASSVEGGNEQYF.

The sample holds one count of this clone. V gene TRBV27 combines with J gene TRBJ2-7; D remains unclear. With 5 bases removed from V and 3 bases from J, the gap between germline ends came to 14 bases. Germline-derived CDR1 and CDR2 are MNHEY and SMNVEV (reference sequence). This CDR3 has 14 residues. CDR3 coding DNA: TGTGCCAGCAGTAACACCCTCCAAGACTACGAGCAGTACTTC. Translating gives CASSNTLQDYEQYF.

The chain employs TRBV16 and TRBJ2-1, with 8 bases aligning to TRBD2. J gave up 5 bases and V 4 bases, and 13 bases lay outside the gene matches. The germline gives CDR1 KGHSY, CDR2 FQNENV. This CDR3 spans 17 amino acids. This chain's CDR3 is CASSPLVVAGRNNEQFF. CDR3 sequence (DNA): TGTGCCAGCAGCCCCTTGGTTGTAGCGGGAAGAAACAATGAGCAGTTCTTC.

The chain has TRBV4-3 and TRBJ2-1; 13 nucleotides agree with TRBD2. Trimming cost V 4 bases and J 3 bases; bases outside gene matches: 15. This CDR3 spans 20 amino acids. Germline-derived CDR1 and CDR2 are LGHNA and YSLEER. CDR3 DNA sequence: TGCGCCAGCAGCCCCCTCGGGACTAGCGGGGATGGGGGGAGCTACAATGAGCAGTTCTTC. As protein: CASSPLGTSGDGGSYNEQFF.

V and J are TRBV7-3 and TRBJ2-7, with TRBD1 matching over 10 bases. Germline CDR1 reads SGHTA; CDR2 reads FQGTGA. The CDR3 spans 13 residues. Losses at the gene ends were 4 bases for V and 5 bases for J; bases not matched to a gene: 2. This CDR3 reads CASSSTGGDEQYF. CDR3 sequence (DNA): TGTGCCAGCAGCTCGACAGGGGGCGACGAGCAGTACTTC.

The chain is built from TRBV28 and TRBJ2-1; 7 bases are shared with TRBD2. Germline lookup yields CDR1 MDHEN and CDR2 SYDVKM. This CDR3 has 11 residues. V dropped 4 bases and J dropped 9; count of bases not matched to a gene: 0. CDR3 nucleotide sequence: TGTGCCAGCAGTTCGGGGGGTGAGCAGTTCTTC. It encodes CASSSGGEQFF.

The V call is TRBV6-5, the J call TRBJ2-7; D call uncertain. Trimming shortened V by 6 bases and J by 5 bases, and 11 bases separated the two germline ends. This CDR3 comprises 12 residues. Per the germline V gene, CDR1 is MNHEY and CDR2 is SVGAGI. The CDR3 is CASRRSRHEQYF. The CDR3 DNA sequence: TGTGCCAGCAGGCGATCCCGACACGAGCAGTACTTC.

This chain connects TRBV9 to TRBJ2-2, with TRBD2 identical over 7 bases. CDR3 size: 13 residues. CDR1 is SGDLS, CDR2 YYNGEE, per germline. With V trimmed by 10 bases and J by 4 bases, 7 bases remained unmatched. The CDR3 DNA sequence: TGTGCCTCAACTAGCGAGCTCACCGGGGAGCTGTTTTTT. It translates to CASTSELTGELFF.

The chain is built from TRBV27 and TRBJ2-1, with D perhaps matching TRBD2 (6 bases). Germline V gene sequence: CDR1 MNHEY, CDR2 SMNVEV (reference sequence). V lost 5 bases and J 0 bases, leaving 14 bases between the germline ends. The length of the CDR3 is 16 residues. The CDR3 protein is CASSPSVDYSYNEQFF. CDR3 coding DNA: TGTGCCAGCAGTCCCTCCGTGGACTACTCCTACAATGAGCAGTTCTTC.

The chain joins TRBV27 to TRBJ1-1; D may be TRBD1 (6 bases). V gave up 3 bases and J gave up 5 bases, with 22 bases separating them. The germline CDR1 and CDR2 sequences are MNHEY and SMNVEV (reference sequence). This CDR3 region has 17 residues. CDR3 sequence: CASSFLFLGGARTEAFF. CDR3 in DNA: TGTGCCAGCAGTTTTTTATTCCTCGGGGGGGCGCGAACTGAAGCTTTCTTT.

Judged by abundance, this clone is medium-sized (0.01 to 0.1%). The rearrangement uses TRBV5-1 and TRBJ2-3; 10 positions agree with TRBD2. The CDR3 spans 15 residues. With 4 bases clipped from V and 5 bases from J, the junction kept 7 bases outside the gene matches. Germline values: CDR1 SGHRS, CDR2 YFSETQ. The CDR3 is CASSPEAGGRDTQYF. The CDR3 coding sequence is TGCGCCAGCAGCCCCGAAGCGGGAGGGCGAGATACGCAGTATTTT.

The J gene is TRBJ2-3, the V gene TRBV11-2; D uncertain. V was pared by 0 bases and J by 2 bases, with 9 bases between. The germline gives CDR1 SGHAT, CDR2 FQNNGV. This CDR3 contains 15 residues. The CDR3 loop is CASSLEFPSTDTQYF. DNA of the CDR3: TGTGCCAGCAGCTTAGAGTTTCCCTCCACAGATACGCAGTATTTT. Full variable domain (remainder filled in from reference TRBV11-2 and TRBJ2-3): EAGVAQSPRYKIIEKRQSVAFWCNPISGHATLYWYQQILGQGPKLLIQFQNNGVVDDSQLPKDRFSAERLKGVDSTLKIQPAKLEDSAVYLCASSLEFPSTDTQYFGPGTRLTVL.

The V call is TRBV19, the J call TRBJ1-5; D call uncertain. The CDR3 extends over 12 amino acids. Germline CDR1 LNHDA, CDR2 SQIVND (reference sequence). The ends were cut back, 5 bases at V and 4 bases at J, with 6 bases in the middle. The CDR3 here is CASSWVNQPQHF. CDR3 sequence (DNA): TGTGCCAGTAGTTGGGTGAATCAGCCCCAGCATTTT.

The chain has TRBV27 and TRBJ2-7; 7 bases match TRBD2. V lost 3 bases to trimming and J lost 6 bases; unmatched junction nucleotides: 2. Germline V gene lookup returns CDR1 MNHEY and CDR2 SMNVEV (reference sequence). The CDR3 contains 12 residues. The CDR3 DNA is TGTGCCAGCAGTTTGACTAGCCGCGAGCAGTACTTC. Its protein is CASSLTSREQYF.

This chain links TRBV10-2 with TRBJ1-2; TRBD1 might be the D (5 bases). The germline gives CDR1 WSHSY, CDR2 SAAADI. The CDR3 contains 13 residues. V was cut by 3 bases and J by 8 bases, with 13 bases left in between. CDR3 amino acids: CASSEWTRVGYTF. The CDR3 DNA is TGCGCCAGCAGTGAATGGACCAGGGTAGGCTACACCTTC.

This clone was recorded a few times. The chain recombines TRBV4-1 with TRBJ1-1; TRBD1 might be the D (5 bases). CDR1 and CDR2 from the germline V gene are MGHRA and YSYEKL. The CDR3 runs to 14 residues. The V end was cut by 1 base, the J end by 6 bases, with 12 bases between. CDR3 region: CASSQAGPWAEAFF. The CDR3 coding sequence is TGCGCCAGCAGCCAAGCAGGGCCTTGGGCTGAAGCTTTCTTT.

This clone showed up just a few times. V and J are TRBV30 and TRBJ1-1; D gene ambiguous. The CDR3 length is 9 residues. Trimming stripped 5 bases from V and 10 bases from J, with 8 bases between. Germline CDR1 and CDR2: GTSNPN and SVGIG (reference sequence). The chain's CDR3 is CAWGHGAFF. As DNA, the CDR3 is TGTGCCTGGGGCCATGGAGCTTTCTTT.

This clone has just one count. The chain is built from TRBV5-4 and TRBJ2-1; 12 nucleotides line up with TRBD2. V shed 2 bases and J 5 bases; nucleotides not matched to a gene: 5. The germline gives CDR1 SGHNT, CDR2 YYREEE (reference sequence). The CDR3 runs 16 residues. The CDR3 coding sequence is TGTGCCAGCAGCTTCTCCCGACTAGCGGGAGACAATGAGCAGTTCTTC. Its protein is CASSFSRLAGDNEQFF.

The V call is TRBV5-1, the J call TRBJ1-6; TRBD1 matches at 8 bases. CDR3 length: 17 amino acids. Trimming cost V 4 bases and J 2 bases; bases outside gene matches: 8. Germline CDR1 SGHRS, CDR2 YFSETQ. CDR3 nucleotide sequence: TGCGCCAGCAGCCTGGACAGGGAAGGCGCCTATAATTCACCCCTCCACTTT. Translating it yields CASSLDREGAYNSPLHF. Together with reference TRBV5-1 and TRBJ1-6, the CDR3 gives the full variable domain: KAGVTQTPRYLIKTRGQQVTLSCSPISGHRSVSWYQQTPGQGLQFLFEYFSETQRNKGNFPGRFSGRQFSNSRSEMNVSTLELGDSALYLCASSLDREGAYNSPLHFGNGTRLTVT.

The chain employs TRBV7-9 and TRBJ1-2, with D unresolved. Germline CDR1 SEHNR, CDR2 FQNEAQ (reference sequence). CDR3 length equals 15 residues. V was clipped by 1 base and J by 1 base, with 10 bases between them. The CDR3 region is CASSLVAFGNYGYTF. The CDR3 DNA reads as TGTGCCAGCAGCTTAGTGGCGTTCGGTAACTATGGCTACACCTTC.

J is TRBJ2-5 and V is TRBV4-3; D is undetermined. The DNA end lines up better with TRBJ2-7; the J call may be wrong. There are 14 residues in the CDR3. Germline CDR1 LGHNA, CDR2 YSLEER. The CDR3, as DNA: TGCGCCAGCAGCCAAGATCTGGTCGGATACGAGCAGTACTTC. Amino acids: CASSQDLVGYEQYF.

This CDR3 is CASSNTRFERYF. As DNA, the CDR3 is TGTGCCAGCAGCAATACCCGCTTCGAGCGGTACTTC. The chain carries TRBV21-1 and TRBJ2-7; the DNA was not compared with TRBD2, the D call given in the table. TRBV21-1 corresponds to a pseudogene. The CDR3 consists of 12 residues.

The chain carries TRBV2 and TRBJ2-7; D not resolved. Germline V gene lookup returns CDR1 SNHLY and CDR2 FYNNEI. This CDR3 comprises 11 residues. The V and J ends lost 7 bases and 2 bases respectively, with 6 bases between them. CDR3 in amino acids: CASIFTYEQYF. CDR3 sequence (DNA): TGTGCCAGCATTTTCACCTACGAGCAGTACTTC.

The rearrangement joins TRBV19 to TRBJ2-7; no definite D call. V lost 3 bases to trimming and J lost 2 bases, with 14 bases between them. The CDR3 sequence is 15 residues long. CDR1 and CDR2 (germline): LNHDA, SQIVND (reference sequence). CDR3 nucleotide sequence: TGTGCCAGTAGTATTACGGGTGGGGTAACCTACGAGCAGTACTTC. Amino acid sequence: CASSITGGVTYEQYF.

The V gene is TRBV27, the J gene TRBJ1-1, with D maybe TRBD1 (6 bases). CDR1 and CDR2 from the germline V gene are MNHEY and SMNVEV (reference sequence). CDR3 length: 17 amino acids. The ends were cut back, 4 bases at V and 4 bases at J, with 22 bases in the middle. CDR3 residues: CASSSIGTTGPGTEAFF. CDR3 DNA: TGTGCCAGCAGTTCCATTGGGACAACAGGGCCGGGCACTGAAGCTTTCTTT.

The chain combines TRBV19 with TRBJ2-7, with TRBD1 as a possible D gene (6 bases). Per germline, CDR1 LNHDA and CDR2 SQIVND (reference sequence). The CDR3 contains 18 residues. Trimming pared 0 bases from V and 6 bases from J, leaving 24 bases between. CDR3 in DNA: TGTGCCAGTAGTATAGATCGGGCCAGGGGTACCGTTTTTGGCGAGCAGTACTTC. This translates into CASSIDRARGTVFGEQYF. Based on the CDR3 plus reference TRBV19 and TRBJ2-7, the full variable domain is DGGITQSPKYLFRKEGQNVTLSCEQNLNHDAMYWYRQDPGQGLRLIYYSQIVNDFQKGDIAEGYSVSREKKESFPLTVTSAQKNPTAFYLCASSIDRARGTVFGEQYFGPGTRLTVT.

J is TRBJ2-5 and V is TRBV9, with 9 bases matching TRBD1. J gave up 4 bases and V 0 bases, and 13 bases lay outside the gene matches. There are 18 residues in the CDR3. In germline, CDR1 is SGDLS, CDR2 YYNGEE. For the CDR3, the DNA is TGTGCCAGCAGCGTAGGGGACAGGGAAAAGGGGGTGGGAGAGACCCAGTACTTC. Translation gives CASSVGDREKGVGETQYF.

V is TRBV7-3 and J is TRBJ1-1; 7 bases match TRBD1. Per germline, CDR1 SGHTA and CDR2 FQGTGA. With V trimmed by 5 bases and J by 3 bases, 3 bases remained unmatched. The CDR3 has 13 residues. The CDR3 DNA is TGTGCCAGCAGCCTAGGGACAGACACTGAAGCTTTCTTT. As protein: CASSLGTDTEAFF.